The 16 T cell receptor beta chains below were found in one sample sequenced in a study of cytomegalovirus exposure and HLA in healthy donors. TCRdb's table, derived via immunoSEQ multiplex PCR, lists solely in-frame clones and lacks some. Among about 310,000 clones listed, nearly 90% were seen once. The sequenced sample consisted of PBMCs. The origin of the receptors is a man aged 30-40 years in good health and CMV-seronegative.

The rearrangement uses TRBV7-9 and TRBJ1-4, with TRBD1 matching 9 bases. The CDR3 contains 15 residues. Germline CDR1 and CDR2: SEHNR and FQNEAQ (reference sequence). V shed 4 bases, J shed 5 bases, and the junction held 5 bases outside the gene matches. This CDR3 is CASSSPTGGNEKLFF. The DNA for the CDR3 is TGTGCCAGCAGCTCACCAACAGGGGGCAATGAAAAACTGTTTTTT.

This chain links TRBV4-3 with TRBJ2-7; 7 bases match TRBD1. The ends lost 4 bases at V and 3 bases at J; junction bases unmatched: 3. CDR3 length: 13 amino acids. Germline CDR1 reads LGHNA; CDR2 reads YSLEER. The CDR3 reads CASSRDSGYEQYF. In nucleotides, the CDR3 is TGCGCCAGCAGCCGGGACAGCGGCTACGAGCAGTACTTC.

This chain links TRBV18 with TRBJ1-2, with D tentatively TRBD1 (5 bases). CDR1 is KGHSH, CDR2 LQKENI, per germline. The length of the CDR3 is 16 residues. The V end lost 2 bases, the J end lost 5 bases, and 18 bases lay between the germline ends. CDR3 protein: CASSPNARERPYGYTF. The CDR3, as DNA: TGTGCCAGCTCACCAAACGCCAGGGAAAGGCCTTATGGCTACACCTTC.

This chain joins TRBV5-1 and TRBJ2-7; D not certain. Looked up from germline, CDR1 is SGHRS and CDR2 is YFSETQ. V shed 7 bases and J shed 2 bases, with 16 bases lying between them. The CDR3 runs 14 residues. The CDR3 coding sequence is TGCGCCAGCTTCCGAGGCGGCCAGCCCTACGAGCAGTACTTC. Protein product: CASFRGGQPYEQYF. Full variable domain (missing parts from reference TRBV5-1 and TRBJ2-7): KAGVTQTPRYLIKTRGQQVTLSCSPISGHRSVSWYQQTPGQGLQFLFEYFSETQRNKGNFPGRFSGRQFSNSRSEMNVSTLELGDSALYLCASFRGGQPYEQYFGPGTRLTVT.

CDR3 loop: CAIPDEDSGNTIYF. The CDR3 region has the DNA TGCGCCATCCCAGACGAGGACTCTGGAAACACCATATATTTT. V is TRBV10-1 and J is TRBJ1-3; D unresolved. From germline, CDR1 is WNHNN and CDR2 SYGVQD (reference sequence). V was shortened by 10 bases and J by 0 bases, with 13 bases between the two germline ends. CDR3 length: 14 amino acids.

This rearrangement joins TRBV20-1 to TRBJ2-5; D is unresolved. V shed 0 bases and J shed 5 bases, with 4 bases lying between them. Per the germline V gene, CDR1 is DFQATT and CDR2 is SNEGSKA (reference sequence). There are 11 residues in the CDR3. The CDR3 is CSARDFETQYF. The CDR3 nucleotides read TGCAGTGCTAGAGACTTTGAGACCCAGTACTTC.

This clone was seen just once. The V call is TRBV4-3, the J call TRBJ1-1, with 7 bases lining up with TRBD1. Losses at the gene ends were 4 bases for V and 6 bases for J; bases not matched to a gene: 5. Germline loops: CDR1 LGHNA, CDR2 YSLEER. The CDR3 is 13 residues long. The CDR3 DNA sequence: TGCGCCAGCAGCCGAGACAGGGTCGCTGAAGCTTTCTTT. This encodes CASSRDRVAEAFF.

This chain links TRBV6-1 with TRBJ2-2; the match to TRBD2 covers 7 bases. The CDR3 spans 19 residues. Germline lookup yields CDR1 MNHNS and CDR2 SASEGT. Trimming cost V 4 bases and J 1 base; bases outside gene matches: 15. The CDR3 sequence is CASSGPLGRRGMNTGELFF. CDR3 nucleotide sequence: TGTGCCAGCAGTGGCCCCCTGGGAAGGCGGGGGATGAACACCGGGGAGCTGTTTTTT.

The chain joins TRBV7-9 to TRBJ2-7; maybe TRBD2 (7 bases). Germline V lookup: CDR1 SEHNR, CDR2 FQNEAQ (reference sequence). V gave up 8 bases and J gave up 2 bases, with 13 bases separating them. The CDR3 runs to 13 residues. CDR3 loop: CASGGAAAYEQYF. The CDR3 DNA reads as TGTGCCAGCGGGGGGGCAGCGGCCTACGAGCAGTACTTC. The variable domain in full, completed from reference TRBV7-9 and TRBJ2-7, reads DTGVSQNPRHKITKRGQNVTFRCDPISEHNRLYWYRQTLGQGPEFLTYFQNEAQLEKSRLLSDRFSAERPKGSFSTLEIQRTEQGDSAMYLCASGGAAAYEQYFGPGTRLTVT.

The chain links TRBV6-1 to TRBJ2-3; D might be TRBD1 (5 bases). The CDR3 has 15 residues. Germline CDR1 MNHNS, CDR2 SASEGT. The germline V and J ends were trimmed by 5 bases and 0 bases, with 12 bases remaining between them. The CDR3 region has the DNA TGTGCCAGCAGTCTCCAGGGCATCAGCACAGATACGCAGTATTTT. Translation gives CASSLQGISTDTQYF.

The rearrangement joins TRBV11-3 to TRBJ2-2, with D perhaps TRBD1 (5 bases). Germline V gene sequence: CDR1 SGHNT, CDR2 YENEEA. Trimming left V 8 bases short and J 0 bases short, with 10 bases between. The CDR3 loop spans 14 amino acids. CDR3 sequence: CASSGHPNTGELFF. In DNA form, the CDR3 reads TGTGCCAGCTCCGGACACCCGAACACCGGGGAGCTGTTTTTT.

CDR3 nucleotides: TGCGCCAGCAGCTTGGACCTAGCGGCGGGCCCGGCGGGGGAGCAGTACTTC. As protein: CASSLDLAAGPAGEQYF. V and J are TRBV5-1 and TRBJ2-7; 7 nucleotides match TRBD2. CDR1 and CDR2 from the germline V gene are SGHRS and YFSETQ. This CDR3 is built from 17 residues. Trimming removed 0 bases from V and 7 bases from J; junction bases left unmatched: 16.

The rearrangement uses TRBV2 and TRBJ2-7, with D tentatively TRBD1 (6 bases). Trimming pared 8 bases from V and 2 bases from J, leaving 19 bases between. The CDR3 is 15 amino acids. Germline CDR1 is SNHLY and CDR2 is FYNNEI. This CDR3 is CASGSPGQGTYEQYF. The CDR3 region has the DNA TGTGCCAGCGGGTCTCCGGGACAAGGGACCTACGAGCAGTACTTC.

The CDR3 loop is CASSSEQGAAEAFF. The DNA for the CDR3 is TGCGCCAGCAGCTCGGAACAGGGGGCAGCTGAAGCTTTCTTT. The chain links TRBV5-1 to TRBJ1-1, with 9 positions matching TRBD1. Germline V lookup: CDR1 SGHRS, CDR2 YFSETQ. The CDR3 runs to 14 residues. J gave up 6 bases and V 3 bases, and 6 bases lay outside the gene matches.

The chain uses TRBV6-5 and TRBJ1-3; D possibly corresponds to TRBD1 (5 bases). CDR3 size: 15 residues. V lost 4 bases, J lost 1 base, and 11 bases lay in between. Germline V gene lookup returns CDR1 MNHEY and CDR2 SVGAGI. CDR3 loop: CASSSAAGSGNTIYF. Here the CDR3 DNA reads TGTGCCAGCAGTTCAGCAGCAGGGTCTGGAAACACCATATATTTT.

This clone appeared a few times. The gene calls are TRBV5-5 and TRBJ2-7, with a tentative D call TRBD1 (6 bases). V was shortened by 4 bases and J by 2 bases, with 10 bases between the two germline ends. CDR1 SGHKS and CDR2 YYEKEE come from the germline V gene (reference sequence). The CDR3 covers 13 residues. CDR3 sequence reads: CASSQGQTYEQYF. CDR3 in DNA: TGTGCCAGCAGCCAAGGACAGACCTACGAGCAGTACTTC.